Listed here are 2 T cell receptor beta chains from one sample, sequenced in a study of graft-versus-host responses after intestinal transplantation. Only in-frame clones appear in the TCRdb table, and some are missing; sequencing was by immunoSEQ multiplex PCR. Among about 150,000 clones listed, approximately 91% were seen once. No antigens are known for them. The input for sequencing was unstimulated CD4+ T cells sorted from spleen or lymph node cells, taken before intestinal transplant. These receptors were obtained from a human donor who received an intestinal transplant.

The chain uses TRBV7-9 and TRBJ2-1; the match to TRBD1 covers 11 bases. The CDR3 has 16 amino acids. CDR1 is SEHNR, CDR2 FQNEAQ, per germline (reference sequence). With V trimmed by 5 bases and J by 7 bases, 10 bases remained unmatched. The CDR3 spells CASSRKQGTGGNEQFF. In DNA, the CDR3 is TGTGCCAGCAGCCGAAAACAAGGGACAGGGGGGAATGAGCAGTTCTTC.

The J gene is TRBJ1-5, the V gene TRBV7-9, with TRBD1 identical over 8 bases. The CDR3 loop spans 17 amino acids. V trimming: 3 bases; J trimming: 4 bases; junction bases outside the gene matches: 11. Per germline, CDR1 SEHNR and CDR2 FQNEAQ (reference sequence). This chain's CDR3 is CASSFGSGQGGNQPQHF. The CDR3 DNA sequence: TGTGCCAGCAGCTTTGGTTCCGGACAGGGAGGGAATCAGCCCCAGCATTTT.